This TCR beta chain stems from a study of graft-versus-host responses after intestinal transplantation. The CDR3 loop spans 17 amino acids. The V gene end was trimmed by 3 bases and the J gene end by 2 bases; junction bases not matched to a gene: 6. Germline V lookup: CDR1 MNHNS, CDR2 SASEGT. The data were produced by immunoSEQ multiplex PCR, yet TCRdb's version contains in-frame clones alone and is incomplete. The data contain some 40,000 clones, over 85% of them seen just once; the ten biggest clones take up around 6.8%. The sequencing here drew on PBMCs, taken around 270 days after transplant. The chain is built from TRBV6-1 and TRBJ2-3; 12 nucleotides line up with TRBD2. The receptor's source is a human patient who received an intestinal transplant, so some T cells may come from the graft donor. CDR3 protein: CASSDVWTSGDTDTQYF. The DNA of the CDR3 is TGTGCCAGCAGTGATGTCTGGACTAGCGGGGACACAGATACGCAGTATTTT.